Listed below are T cell receptor beta chains from one sample, sequenced in a study of cytomegalovirus exposure and HLA in healthy donors. Repertoires were generated with immunoSEQ multiplex PCR, while TCRdb's copy carries only in-frame clones and drops some. Of about 92,000 clones listed, 81% were seen once; the top ten hold roughly 1.1%. Sequenced material: PBMCs. These receptors originate from a girl aged 2-15 years in good health and CMV-seropositive. Both conserved end residues are part of each CDR3. The order of the fields is clone size, V gene, D gene, J gene, CDR3 protein, CDR3 DNA. D genes are given only for firm matches. Clone size is given for some rows only: seen once, a few or many times, or a class if the clone is expanded.

NA	TRBV28	TRBD1	TRBJ1-2	CASRRQGALDGYTF	TGTGCCAGCCGACGACAGGGGGCGCTGGACGGCTACACCTTC
NA	TRBV30	NA	TRBJ2-7	CAWSVNSYEQYF	TGTGCCTGGAGTGTCAACTCCTACGAGCAGTACTTC
NA	TRBV11-2	TRBD2	TRBJ2-3	CASSFAGEDTQYF	TGTGCCAGCAGCTTCGCGGGAGAAGATACGCAGTATTTT
once	TRBV29-1	NA	TRBJ1-1	CSEGRGGGTEAFF	TGCAGCGAAGGAAGAGGGGGTGGCACTGAAGCTTTCTTT
NA	TRBV4-1	NA	TRBJ1-3	CASSQILRDLKDTIYF	TGCGCCAGCAGCCAAATCCTCCGGGATCTCAAGGACACCATATATTTT
NA	TRBV7-9	TRBD2	TRBJ2-1	CASSPSGSSYNEQFF	TGTGCCAGCAGCCCAAGCGGGAGCTCCTACAATGAGCAGTTCTTC
NA	TRBV18	NA	TRBJ2-3	CASSPRDTDTQYF	TGTGCCAGCTCACCACGAGACACAGATACGCAGTATTTT
NA	TRBV5-4	NA	TRBJ1-2	CASSPTTGLGGYTF	TGTGCCAGCAGCCCTACTACAGGGCTTGGGGGCTACACCTTC
NA	TRBV4-1	TRBD1	TRBJ1-4	CASSPGTGAPTNEKLFF	TGCGCCAGCAGCCCCGGGACAGGGGCTCCAACTAATGAAAAACTGTTTTTT
NA	TRBV27	NA	TRBJ1-1	CASSPRSPSNTEAFF	TGTGCCAGCAGTCCTAGGTCCCCCTCGAACACTGAAGCTTTCTTT
NA	TRBV6-5	TRBD1	TRBJ2-7	CASSYSETGREQYF	TGTGCCAGCAGTTACTCGGAGACAGGGCGGGAGCAGTACTTC
NA	TRBV30	NA	TRBJ1-1	CAFRPRLQGINTEAFF	TGTGCCTTCCGCCCCCGACTACAGGGAATCAACACTGAAGCTTTCTTT
NA	TRBV6-1	NA	TRBJ1-5	CASSWGRDQPQHF	TGTGCCAGCTCTTGGGGCAGGGATCAGCCCCAGCATTTT
NA	TRBV13	TRBD2	TRBJ2-7	CASTSSDPGSREPIRGEQYF	TGTGCCAGCACCTCGTCTGATCCCGGTTCGCGGGAGCCAATACGCGGCGAGCAGTACTTC
once	TRBV10-3	TRBD1	TRBJ1-1	CAIIGQGNTEAFF	TGTGCCATCATCGGACAGGGGAACACTGAAGCTTTCTTT
NA	TRBV5-8	NA	TRBJ1-4	CASAQGSLNEKLFF	TGTGCCAGCGCCCAGGGGAGCCTTAATGAAAAACTGTTTTTT
NA	TRBV30	NA	TRBJ2-1	CAWSVQTSGDEQFF	TGTGCCTGGAGTGTACAGACTAGTGGAGATGAGCAGTTCTTC
NA	TRBV5-6	NA	TRBJ1-4	CASSFGRVLEKLFF	TGTGCCAGCAGCTTTGGGAGGGTTCTAGAAAAACTGTTTTTT
NA	TRBV6-5	NA	TRBJ2-5	CASSGVNQGRQYF	TGTGCCAGCAGTGGGGTGAATCAGGGGCGGCAGTACTTC
NA	TRBV7-9	NA	TRBJ1-2	CASSRKQVSGYTF	TGTGCCAGCAGTCGAAAACAAGTTTCTGGCTACACCTTC
NA	TRBV7-2	NA	TRBJ2-3	CASSLVALGGGTDTQYF	TGTGCCAGCAGCTTAGTTGCCCTAGGGGGGGGCACAGATACGCAGTATTTT
NA	TRBV19	NA	TRBJ2-3	CASSITGSDTQYF	TGTGCCAGTAGTATAACAGGATCAGATACGCAGTATTTT
NA	TRBV9	NA	TRBJ1-1	CASSLGVGHRLGAFF	TGTGCCAGCAGCCTAGGTGTGGGCCATAGGCTGGGAGCTTTCTTT
NA	TRBV28	TRBD2	TRBJ2-2	CASSPHSGRVTGELFF	TGTGCCAGCAGCCCTCATAGCGGGAGAGTCACCGGGGAGCTGTTTTTT
few	TRBV5-1	TRBD1	TRBJ1-4	CASSRERQGALNEKLFF	TGCGCCAGCAGCCGGGAGAGACAGGGGGCCCTTAATGAAAAACTGTTTTTT
once	TRBV5-1	TRBD1	TRBJ1-1	CASSPRGQGARRGTEAFF	TGCGCCAGCAGCCCGCGCGGACAGGGGGCGCGGAGGGGCACTGAAGCTTTCTTT
NA	TRBV6-5	NA	TRBJ1-3	CASSYGESSGNTIYF	TGTGCCAGCAGTTACGGTGAGAGCTCTGGAAACACCATATATTTT
NA	TRBV29-1	NA	TRBJ2-1	CSVTFSGNEQFF	TGCAGCGTTACGTTTTCAGGGAATGAGCAGTTCTTC
once	TRBV27	NA	TRBJ1-5	CASSFRVEQPQHF	TGTGCCAGCAGTTTCAGGGTGGAACAGCCCCAGCATTTT
few	TRBV19	NA	TRBJ2-2	CASSIGWSSINTGELFF	TGTGCCAGTAGTATAGGATGGAGTTCGATAAACACCGGGGAGCTGTTTTTT
NA	TRBV6-5	NA	TRBJ1-2	CASSYGAYYGYTF	TGTGCCAGCAGTTACGGGGCCTACTATGGCTACACCTTC
NA	TRBV7-9	NA	TRBJ1-5	CASSRRRSSPQHF	TGTGCCAGCAGCCGCAGGCGTTCCTCGCCCCAGCATTTT
NA	TRBV15	NA	TRBJ1-4	CATSRDSRGWRTEKLFF	TGTGCCACCAGCAGAGACTCTAGGGGGTGGCGTACTGAAAAACTGTTTTTT
few	TRBV18	NA	TRBJ1-2	CASSPLSYGYTF	TGTGCCAGCTCACCGCTCAGCTATGGCTACACCTTC
NA	TRBV4-2	NA	TRBJ2-3	CASSQEDSTDTQYF	TGTGCCAGCAGCCAGGAGGACTCCACAGATACGCAGTATTTT
NA	TRBV2	NA	TRBJ1-2	CASSEQESYGYTF	TGTGCCAGCAGTGAGCAGGAATCCTATGGCTACACCTTC
NA	TRBV4-3	NA	TRBJ2-1	CASSQGLVAANEQFF	TGCGCCAGCAGCCAAGGATTGGTAGCAGCTAATGAGCAGTTCTTC
NA	TRBV6-5	TRBD1	TRBJ2-7	CASRSTGQGYYEQYF	TGTGCCAGCAGGTCAACGGGACAGGGTTACTACGAGCAGTACTTC
NA	TRBV27	NA	TRBJ1-2	CASSRGLGYTF	TGTGCCAGCAGTCGTGGGCTTGGCTACACCTTC
NA	TRBV5-4	TRBD2	TRBJ2-7	CASSKGGGTSVTYEQYF	TGTGCCAGCAGCAAGGGAGGTGGGACTAGCGTGACCTACGAGCAGTACTTC
NA	TRBV30	NA	TRBJ1-5	CAWNEGGAQPRHF	TGTGCCTGGAATGAGGGAGGCGCTCAGCCCCGGCATTTT
NA	TRBV6-5	NA	TRBJ2-7	CASSFQGAKPYEQYF	TGTGCCAGCAGCTTCCAAGGGGCGAAGCCCTACGAGCAGTACTTC
NA	TRBV19	NA	TRBJ1-1	CASSIVSRGYTEAFF	TGTGCCAGTAGTATAGTCTCCCGAGGGTACACTGAAGCTTTCTTT
NA	TRBV20-1	NA	TRBJ1-2	CSATRGHGYTF	TGCAGTGCTACCAGGGGCCATGGCTACACCTTC
NA	TRBV7-8	NA	TRBJ1-1	CATNTGMNTEAFF	TGTGCCACCAACACGGGAATGAACACTGAAGCTTTCTTT
once	TRBV27	NA	TRBJ2-1	CASSLGLEQFF	TGTGCCAGCAGTTTAGGCCTTGAGCAGTTCTTC
NA	TRBV28	NA	TRBJ1-5	CASSLQLVPVSQHF	TGTGCCAGCAGTTTACAACTAGTCCCAGTTTCCCAGCATTTT
once	TRBV15	NA	TRBJ1-1	CATSRERGSTEAFF	TGTGCCACCAGCAGAGAACGGGGTAGTACTGAAGCTTTCTTT
NA	TRBV30	TRBD1	TRBJ1-1	CAWGTGFGEAFF	TGTGCCTGGGGGACAGGGTTCGGTGAAGCTTTCTTT
few	TRBV2	NA	TRBJ1-3	CASSEIEAGNTIYF	TGTGCCAGCAGTGAAATAGAAGCTGGAAACACCATATATTTT
few	TRBV7-2	NA	TRBJ1-4	CASSLSRDEKLFF	TGTGCCAGCAGCTTAAGTCGGGATGAAAAACTGTTTTTT
NA	TRBV6-5	NA	TRBJ1-1	CASSLGDTEAFF	TGTGCCAGCAGTTTAGGGGACACTGAAGCTTTCTTT
NA	TRBV20-1	NA	TRBJ2-1	CSAGRNEQFF	TGCAGTGCTGGGAGAAATGAGCAGTTCTTC
NA	TRBV7-8	TRBD2	TRBJ2-3	CASSFRREVDTQYF	TGTGCCAGCAGCTTCCGGCGGGAGGTAGATACGCAGTATTTT
few	TRBV9	TRBD2	TRBJ2-7	CASSKGLAGFEAYEQYF	TGTGCCAGCAGTAAGGGACTAGCGGGTTTCGAGGCCTACGAGCAGTACTTC
few	TRBV19	NA	TRBJ1-5	CASSYQNQPQHF	TGTGCCAGTAGTTATCAGAATCAGCCCCAGCATTTT
NA	TRBV4-2	NA	TRBJ2-7	CASSLSQEASSYEQYF	TGTGCCAGCAGCCTTTCCCAAGAGGCCAGCTCCTACGAGCAGTACTTC
NA	TRBV5-1	TRBD1	TRBJ2-7	CASSGTGTGPYEQYF	TGCGCCAGCAGTGGTACCGGGACAGGCCCCTACGAGCAGTACTTC
NA	TRBV6-5	TRBD2	TRBJ2-7	CASSYNGGAIYEQYF	TGTGCCAGCAGTTACAACGGGGGGGCCATCTACGAGCAGTACTTC
NA	TRBV19	TRBD1	TRBJ1-2	CASSALVGQGSYGYTF	TGTGCCAGTAGTGCCCTGGTTGGACAGGGAAGCTATGGCTACACCTTC